Listed below are T cell receptor beta chains from one sample, sequenced in a study of T cell repertoires in aging, cancer and after chemotherapy. One entry per CDR3 protein results from TCRdb running MiXCR on the multiplex PCR reads. The table has around 7,000 distinct CDR3 sequences, 35% to 45% seen once. Sequenced sample: blood. The source is a human donor in good health. Each CDR3 is given with its conserved first and last residue. The order of the fields is J gene, V gene, CDR3 protein.

TRBJ2-3,TRBV7-2,CASVSGTTDTQYF
TRBJ2-7,TRBV5-6,CASSLGRSSYEQYF
TRBJ2-1,TRBV20-1,CSASRPGGNEQFF
TRBJ2-5,TRBV5-1,CASRIGQETQYF
TRBJ1-6,TRBV12-3/TRBV12-4,CASSSGQSAPLHF
TRBJ2-7,TRBV20-1,CSAQRLTGTYEQYF
TRBJ2-2,TRBV7-6,CASSLNRAGELFF
TRBJ2-6,TRBV20-1,CSAAASGQGPSGANVLTF
TRBJ2-6,TRBV6-1,CASSLNALSGANVLTF
TRBJ2-7,TRBV6-1,CASSHTGDAYEQYF
TRBJ2-7,TRBV6-1,CASSKYVGPSYEQYF
TRBJ2-7,TRBV6-4,CASSDSPDSYEQYF
TRBJ2-7,TRBV7-9,CASSFDNYEQYF